The rows below give T cell receptor beta chains drawn from one sample of a study of blood T cell repertoires in COVID-19. Clones were read by immunoSEQ multiplex PCR, and TCRdb kept only the in-frame ones, dropping some. Of 250,000 to 350,000 clones in the sample, about four fifths were seen once. Sequencing was done on a sample of peripheral blood. Every receptor here comes from a human donor with COVID-19, enrolled during active disease. The donor label of this sample is uncertain. Each CDR3 is given with its conserved first and last residue. The order of the fields is D gene, J gene, clone size, CDR3 length, V gene, CDR3 protein, CDR3 DNA. The D gene is left open where the match is weak. Some rows have no size entry. The others give once, few or many, or a class for an expanded clone.

d_gene: -; j_gene: TRBJ1-2; abundance: -; len: 14; v_gene: TRBV27; CDR3aa: CASSPQQGNYGYTF; CDR3nt: TGTGCCAGCAGTCCCCAACAGGGTAACTATGGCTACACCTTC
d_gene: TRBD1; j_gene: TRBJ1-5; abundance: -; len: 12; v_gene: TRBV6-5; CDR3aa: CASGRGRVPQHF; CDR3nt: TGTGCCTCAGGCAGGGGGCGGGTGCCCCAGCATTTT
d_gene: -; j_gene: TRBJ1-2; abundance: -; len: 14; v_gene: TRBV7-9; CDR3aa: CASSFLVEGHGYTF; CDR3nt: TGTGCCAGCAGCTTTTTGGTGGAGGGTCATGGCTACACCTTC
d_gene: TRBD2; j_gene: TRBJ2-7; abundance: -; len: 15; v_gene: TRBV14; CDR3aa: CASSQEERGAYEQYF; CDR3nt: TGTGCCAGCAGCCAAGAGGAGCGGGGGGCTTACGAGCAGTACTTC
d_gene: TRBD2; j_gene: TRBJ2-1; abundance: once; len: 15; v_gene: TRBV30; CDR3aa: CAWTSGISSYNEQFF; CDR3nt: TGTGCCTGGACTAGCGGTATTAGCTCCTACAATGAGCAGTTCTTC
d_gene: -; j_gene: TRBJ2-2; abundance: -; len: 14; v_gene: TRBV19; CDR3aa: CASRQGRTTGELFF; CDR3nt: TGTGCCAGTAGACAGGGTAGGACCACCGGGGAGCTGTTTTTT
d_gene: -; j_gene: TRBJ1-1; abundance: -; len: 15; v_gene: TRBV19; CDR3aa: CASSNSPAGDTEAFF; CDR3nt: TGTGCCAGTAGTAACTCCCCGGCGGGGGACACTGAAGCTTTCTTT
d_gene: -; j_gene: TRBJ2-3; abundance: once; len: 14; v_gene: TRBV11-3; CDR3aa: CASSLGRSTDTQYF; CDR3nt: TGTGCCAGCAGCTTAGGGAGAAGCACAGATACGCAGTATTTT
d_gene: -; j_gene: TRBJ1-3; abundance: -; len: 15; v_gene: TRBV15; CDR3aa: CATSRATGNGNTIYF; CDR3nt: TGTGCCACCAGCAGAGCTACAGGGAACGGAAACACCATATATTTT
d_gene: -; j_gene: TRBJ2-3; abundance: -; len: 16; v_gene: TRBV5-1; CDR3aa: CASSEQSGHGVDTQYF; CDR3nt: TGCGCCAGCAGCGAACAAAGCGGCCATGGGGTAGATACGCAGTATTTT
d_gene: TRBD1; j_gene: TRBJ1-6; abundance: -; len: 15; v_gene: TRBV3-1/TRBV3-2; CDR3aa: CASSQDRQGYSPLHF; CDR3nt: TGTGCCAGCAGCCAAGATCGACAGGGGTATTCACCCCTCCACTTT
d_gene: -; j_gene: TRBJ1-1; abundance: many; len: 12; v_gene: TRBV6-5; CDR3aa: CASRTGNTEAFF; CDR3nt: TGTGCCAGTAGAACAGGGAACACTGAAGCTTTCTTT
d_gene: TRBD1; j_gene: TRBJ1-3; abundance: -; len: 14; v_gene: TRBV19; CDR3aa: CASSRQGQGNTIYF; CDR3nt: TGTGCCAGTAGTCGACAGGGCCAAGGAAACACCATATATTTT
d_gene: -; j_gene: TRBJ2-1; abundance: -; len: 16; v_gene: TRBV6-2/TRBV6-3; CDR3aa: CASSYSFDNLYNEQFF; CDR3nt: TGTGCCAGCAGTTACAGCTTTGATAATCTCTACAATGAGCAGTTCTTC
d_gene: -; j_gene: TRBJ2-7; abundance: -; len: 15; v_gene: TRBV6-1; CDR3aa: CASSELPRSSYEQYF; CDR3nt: TGTGCCAGCAGTGAACTACCTAGGAGCTCCTACGAGCAGTACTTC
d_gene: -; j_gene: TRBJ1-1; abundance: -; len: 15; v_gene: TRBV7-9; CDR3aa: CASRNPGGMNTEAFF; CDR3nt: TGTGCCAGCAGAAACCCCGGGGGAATGAACACTGAAGCTTTCTTT
d_gene: -; j_gene: TRBJ1-5; abundance: -; len: 14; v_gene: TRBV5-1; CDR3aa: CASSFGQGGQPQHF; CDR3nt: TGCGCCAGCAGCTTCGGGCAGGGTGGGCAGCCCCAGCATTTT
d_gene: TRBD1; j_gene: TRBJ1-6; abundance: -; len: 18; v_gene: TRBV11-2; CDR3aa: CASSSPRGTGNGNSPLHF; CDR3nt: TGTGCCAGCAGCTCCCCCCGGGGGACAGGGAACGGAAATTCACCCCTCCACTTT
d_gene: -; j_gene: TRBJ1-5; abundance: -; len: 15; v_gene: TRBV19; CDR3aa: CASSMGGTGNQPQHF; CDR3nt: TGTGCCAGTAGTATGGGAGGGACGGGGAATCAGCCCCAGCATTTT
d_gene: TRBD1; j_gene: TRBJ1-1; abundance: -; len: 13; v_gene: TRBV28; CDR3aa: CASLDRANTEAFF; CDR3nt: TGTGCCAGCCTAGACAGGGCGAACACTGAAGCTTTCTTT
d_gene: -; j_gene: TRBJ1-1; abundance: once; len: 17; v_gene: TRBV18; CDR3aa: CASSPLRGPGRSTEAFF; CDR3nt: TGTGCCAGCTCACCCCTGCGGGGGCCAGGGCGATCCACTGAAGCTTTCTTT
d_gene: TRBD1; j_gene: TRBJ1-4; abundance: once; len: 16; v_gene: TRBV2; CDR3aa: CASSVGDRAKNEKLFF; CDR3nt: TGTGCCAGCAGTGTGGGGGACAGGGCGAAGAATGAAAAACTGTTTTTT
d_gene: -; j_gene: TRBJ1-5; abundance: -; len: 15; v_gene: TRBV28; CDR3aa: CASSLVGQGDQPQHF; CDR3nt: TGTGCCAGCAGTTTAGTAGGGCAGGGTGATCAGCCCCAGCATTTT
d_gene: TRBD2; j_gene: TRBJ2-1; abundance: -; len: 14; v_gene: TRBV16; CDR3aa: CASSQASGHREQFF; CDR3nt: TGTGCCAGCAGCCAAGCTAGCGGACACCGGGAGCAGTTCTTC
d_gene: TRBD1; j_gene: TRBJ2-3; abundance: -; len: 16; v_gene: TRBV28; CDR3aa: CASSTLSGTGTDTQYF; CDR3nt: TGTGCCAGCAGCACACTCTCCGGGACAGGCACAGATACGCAGTATTTT
d_gene: TRBD1; j_gene: TRBJ1-2; abundance: -; len: 18; v_gene: TRBV15; CDR3aa: CATSRDRRLTGSNYGYTF; CDR3nt: TGTGCCACCAGCAGAGACCGAAGATTGACAGGGTCTAACTATGGCTACACCTTC
d_gene: TRBD2; j_gene: TRBJ2-3; abundance: -; len: 18; v_gene: TRBV28; CDR3aa: CASRMGLAGGLSTDTQYF; CDR3nt: TGTGCCAGCAGGATGGGACTAGCGGGAGGGTTAAGCACAGATACGCAGTATTTT
d_gene: TRBD1; j_gene: TRBJ1-1; abundance: -; len: 14; v_gene: TRBV5-1; CDR3aa: CASSLETGDTEAFF; CDR3nt: TGCGCCAGCAGCTTGGAGACAGGGGACACTGAAGCTTTCTTT
d_gene: TRBD2; j_gene: TRBJ2-7; abundance: -; len: 15; v_gene: TRBV11-2; CDR3aa: CASSSNSGRKDEQYF; CDR3nt: TGTGCCAGCAGCTCGAATAGCGGGAGAAAAGACGAGCAGTACTTC
d_gene: TRBD2; j_gene: TRBJ2-5; abundance: -; len: 16; v_gene: TRBV6-5; CDR3aa: CASSYSNAGGRETQYF; CDR3nt: TGTGCCAGCAGTTACTCGAACGCGGGAGGTAGGGAGACCCAGTACTTC
d_gene: -; j_gene: TRBJ1-1; abundance: -; len: 13; v_gene: TRBV6-4; CDR3aa: CARSTTFHTEAFF; CDR3nt: TGTGCCAGATCTACGACTTTTCACACTGAAGCTTTCTTT
d_gene: TRBD2; j_gene: TRBJ2-7; abundance: -; len: 12; v_gene: TRBV20-1; CDR3aa: CSASGLAEEQYF; CDR3nt: TGCAGTGCTAGTGGTCTAGCGGAGGAGCAGTACTTC
d_gene: TRBD2; j_gene: TRBJ2-7; abundance: -; len: 14; v_gene: TRBV5-5; CDR3aa: CASSSRTSANEQYF; CDR3nt: TGTGCCAGCAGCTCTCGGACTAGCGCAAACGAGCAGTACTTC
d_gene: -; j_gene: TRBJ1-4; abundance: -; len: 14; v_gene: TRBV5-1; CDR3aa: CASGPEGRGEKLFF; CDR3nt: TGCGCCAGCGGGCCTGAGGGAAGAGGTGAAAAACTGTTTTTT
d_gene: TRBD1; j_gene: TRBJ2-7; abundance: -; len: 14; v_gene: TRBV3-1/TRBV3-2; CDR3aa: CASSLSGQPYEQYF; CDR3nt: TGTGCCAGCAGCCTGTCGGGACAGCCTTACGAGCAGTACTTC
d_gene: -; j_gene: TRBJ2-5; abundance: -; len: 13; v_gene: TRBV18; CDR3aa: CASSPSGQETQYF; CDR3nt: TGTGCCAGCTCACCCTCGGGCCAAGAGACCCAGTACTTC
d_gene: TRBD2; j_gene: TRBJ2-3; abundance: -; len: 15; v_gene: TRBV7-7; CDR3aa: CASSFGLAATDTQYF; CDR3nt: TGTGCTAGCAGCTTCGGCCTAGCGGCCACAGATACGCAGTATTTT
d_gene: TRBD1; j_gene: TRBJ2-7; abundance: -; len: 15; v_gene: TRBV28; CDR3aa: CASSLPGTGGYEQYF; CDR3nt: TGTGCCAGCAGCCTTCCCGGGACAGGGGGCTACGAGCAGTACTTC
d_gene: TRBD1; j_gene: TRBJ1-4; abundance: -; len: 15; v_gene: TRBV7-2; CDR3aa: CASSIKTGEGEKLFF; CDR3nt: TGTGCCAGCAGCATTAAGACAGGGGAAGGTGAAAAACTGTTTTTT
d_gene: -; j_gene: TRBJ2-1; abundance: -; len: 15; v_gene: TRBV21-1; CDR3aa: CASLFAGDLYNEQFF; CDR3nt: TGTGCCAGCCTATTTGCAGGGGATCTCTACAATGAGCAGTTCTTC
d_gene: TRBD1; j_gene: TRBJ1-5; abundance: -; len: 14; v_gene: TRBV11-2; CDR3aa: CASSSAGQGRPQHF; CDR3nt: TGTGCCAGCAGCAGCGCTGGACAGGGGAGGCCCCAGCATTTT
d_gene: -; j_gene: TRBJ1-4; abundance: -; len: 14; v_gene: TRBV5-6; CDR3aa: CASSSQGFNEKLFF; CDR3nt: TGTGCCAGCAGCTCACAGGGCTTCAATGAAAAACTGTTTTTT
d_gene: -; j_gene: TRBJ1-5; abundance: -; len: 17; v_gene: TRBV21-1; CDR3aa: CASSKAGQGPSNQPQHF; CDR3nt: TGTGCCAGCAGCAAAGCGGGACAGGGACCTAGCAATCAGCCCCAGCATTTT
d_gene: -; j_gene: TRBJ1-4; abundance: -; len: 16; v_gene: TRBV28; CDR3aa: CASSFLSGATNEKLFF; CDR3nt: TGTGCCAGCAGTTTCCTCTCAGGGGCAACTAATGAAAAACTGTTTTTT
d_gene: TRBD2; j_gene: TRBJ2-7; abundance: once; len: 15; v_gene: TRBV13; CDR3aa: CASSLEGLAGERQYF; CDR3nt: TGTGCCAGCAGCCTCGAGGGTCTAGCGGGAGAAAGGCAGTACTTC
d_gene: TRBD1; j_gene: TRBJ2-1; abundance: -; len: 16; v_gene: TRBV27; CDR3aa: CASSLWVTGAMGEQFF; CDR3nt: TGTGCCAGCAGTTTATGGGTGACAGGGGCCATGGGTGAGCAGTTCTTC
d_gene: TRBD2; j_gene: TRBJ2-3; abundance: -; len: 17; v_gene: TRBV30; CDR3aa: CAWSVGGLAEDTDTQYF; CDR3nt: TGTGCCTGGAGTGTAGGGGGACTAGCGGAGGACACAGATACGCAGTATTTT
d_gene: TRBD2; j_gene: TRBJ2-3; abundance: -; len: 15; v_gene: TRBV30; CDR3aa: CAWSPLAGVTDTQYF; CDR3nt: TGTGCCTGGAGTCCCCTAGCGGGGGTAACAGATACGCAGTATTTT
d_gene: -; j_gene: TRBJ2-3; abundance: -; len: 13; v_gene: TRBV28; CDR3aa: CASSSTRPDTQYF; CDR3nt: TGTGCCAGCAGCAGTACTAGGCCTGATACGCAGTATTTT
d_gene: -; j_gene: TRBJ2-5; abundance: -; len: 14; v_gene: TRBV3-1/TRBV3-2; CDR3aa: CASSHLSSQETQYF; CDR3nt: TGTGCCAGCAGCCATTTATCCAGTCAAGAGACCCAGTACTTC
d_gene: -; j_gene: TRBJ1-4; abundance: -; len: 14; v_gene: TRBV5-4; CDR3aa: CASSLRQEDEKLFF; CDR3nt: TGTGCCAGCAGCTTGAGACAGGAGGATGAAAAACTGTTTTTT
d_gene: -; j_gene: TRBJ1-5; abundance: -; len: 12; v_gene: TRBV19; CDR3aa: CASSPNNQPQHF; CDR3nt: TGTGCCAGTAGTCCAAACAATCAGCCCCAGCATTTT
d_gene: TRBD2; j_gene: TRBJ2-1; abundance: -; len: 17; v_gene: TRBV28; CDR3aa: CASSFLSSGRYYNEQFF; CDR3nt: TGTGCCAGCAGTTTCCTTTCTAGCGGGAGGTATTACAATGAGCAGTTCTTC